This T cell receptor beta chain comes out of a study of radiotherapy plus CTLA-4 blockade in lung cancer. Those patients who had chemo-refractory metastatic non-small-cell lung cancer were given focal radiation along with CTLA-4 blockade through ipilimumab. The CDR3 is made up of 12 amino acids. CDR1 and CDR2 (germline): SGHDN, FVKESK. With 2 bases removed from V and 4 bases from J, the gap between germline ends came to 5 bases. This clone has a handful of counts. Its target is not known. Produced via immunoSEQ multiplex PCR; TCRdb's table is partial and in-frame only. The table lists more than 75,000 clones, about four fifths of them singletons. The study, taken as a whole, reports: TCR clones from tumors expanded in blood after radiotherapy plus ipilimumab. The best prediction of response reportedly came from early blood T cell clone dynamics, with interferon-beta.

This specimen was peripheral blood, taken from a patient treated with radiotherapy plus ipilimumab. The clonotype originates from a human donor with non-small cell lung cancer who had a partial response to radiotherapy plus ipilimumab. Some clones in this sample may be carry-over from other donors' samples. The chain links TRBV14 to TRBJ1-1, with D uncertain. The CDR3 region is CASSQWSTEAFF. CDR3 in DNA: TGTGCCAGCAGCCAATGGAGCACTGAAGCTTTCTTT.